This T cell receptor beta chain was found in a study of control samples from healthy donors and cancer patients. Clones were sequenced by immunoSEQ multiplex PCR, and TCRdb holds only the in-frame ones, with some missing. The repertoire holds about 180,000 clones, roughly 89% seen once, with over 1.1% in the top ten. Per the germline V gene, CDR1 is MNHEY and CDR2 is SMNVEV (reference sequence). The CDR3 is 14 amino acids. Trimming took off 5 bases at V and 0 bases at J, with 8 bases between the two ends. V and J are TRBV27 and TRBJ1-5; D gene ambiguous. This receptor was identified in a woman aged 45-65 years in good health. The sequencing input was blood. Here the CDR3 reads CASSTQNSNQPQHF. CDR3 nucleotides: TGTGCCAGCAGTACACAGAATAGCAATCAGCCCCAGCATTTT.